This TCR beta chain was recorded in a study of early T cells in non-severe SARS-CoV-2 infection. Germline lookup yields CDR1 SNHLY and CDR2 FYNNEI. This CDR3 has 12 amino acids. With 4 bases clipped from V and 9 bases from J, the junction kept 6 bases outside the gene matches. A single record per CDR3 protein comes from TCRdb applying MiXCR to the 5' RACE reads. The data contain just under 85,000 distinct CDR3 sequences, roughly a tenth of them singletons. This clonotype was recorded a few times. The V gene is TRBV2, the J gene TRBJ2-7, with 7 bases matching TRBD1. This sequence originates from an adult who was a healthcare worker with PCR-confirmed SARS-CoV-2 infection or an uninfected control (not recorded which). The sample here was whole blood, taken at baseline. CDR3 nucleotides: TGTGCCAGCAGTGGGACAGGTGGGCGGCAGTACTTC. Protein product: CASSGTGGRQYF.